This is a list of T cell receptor beta chains from one sample in a study of response to subunit inactivated influenza vaccine. TCRdb called the RT-PCR reads again in MiXCR, with one record for every CDR3 protein. Of fewer than 550,000 distinct CDR3 sequences listed, around 25% were seen once; the top ten hold less than 2.5%. Sequenced here: CD4+ T cells sorted from PBMCs, sampled about 5 days after vaccination. Receptor source: a man between 50 and 59 years old who received an inactivated influenza vaccine. Both conserved end residues are part of each CDR3.

CASSRRTGGGTDTQYF	TRBJ2-3	TRBV12-3/TRBV12-4
CASSLPGGDEQYF	TRBJ2-7	TRBV25-1
CASSPAGSDETQYF	TRBJ2-5	TRBV5-1
CASSFQGGETQYF	TRBJ2-5	TRBV7-9
CASSYSKGGYEQYF	TRBJ2-7	TRBV6-5
CASSLYGDSYNEQFF	TRBJ2-1	TRBV5-1
CSASDYGVKPGELFF	TRBJ2-2	TRBV20-1
CASSYTGGLETQYF	TRBJ2-5	TRBV6-5
CASSWTSDSYNEQFF	TRBJ2-1	TRBV7-2
CASSLVGGEYEQYF	TRBJ2-7	TRBV5-1
CASRKGAVNQPQHF	TRBJ1-5	TRBV6-1
CSAHPGGHGSYEQYF	TRBJ2-7	TRBV20-1
CASSSTLGAGAYNEQFF	TRBJ2-1	TRBV7-8
CASSSGTGTGSGEQYF	TRBJ2-7	TRBV12-3/TRBV12-4
CASSQEAGGRNEQFF	TRBJ2-1	TRBV4-3
CASSRVNTGELFF	TRBJ2-2	TRBV18
CAISSQGKETQYF	TRBJ2-5	TRBV10-3
CAISDLDRGGLETQYF	TRBJ2-5	TRBV10-3
CASSLGQGKNQPQHF	TRBJ1-5	TRBV5-1
CASSSQVGGGSNEQFF	TRBJ2-1	TRBV4-3
CASSTGLAGSQETQYF	TRBJ2-5	TRBV7-9
CATSRELAGEVPYEQYF	TRBJ2-7	TRBV15
CASSIAVLTGWNTEAFF	TRBJ1-1	TRBV19
CASSWGQGAKTQYF	TRBJ2-5	TRBV5-1
CSASPFDKNTGELFF	TRBJ2-2	TRBV20-1
CASTTGTGAYEQYF	TRBJ2-7	TRBV18
CASSQEGRMYF	TRBJ2-5	TRBV4-2
CASSLLGPSETQYF	TRBJ2-5	TRBV5-4
CASSLAGANQPQHF	TRBJ1-5	TRBV5-1
CASRDQGLAEEGELTGELFF	TRBJ2-2	TRBV6-8
CASSDSVKGGPYNEQFF	TRBJ2-1	TRBV6-4
CAISDQTSGGANEQFF	TRBJ2-1	TRBV10-3
CASSLSGGDSDTQYF	TRBJ2-3	TRBV5-1
CSVGVGTANQPQHF	TRBJ1-5	TRBV29-1
CASSPRTGGPTYNEQFF	TRBJ2-1	TRBV5-1
CASSPSAGVGTEAFF	TRBJ1-1	TRBV12-3/TRBV12-4
CASNPGLAGADTQYF	TRBJ2-3	TRBV7-9
CHPYRGRTEAFF	TRBJ1-1	TRBV20-1
CASSTSRTNEQFF	TRBJ2-1	TRBV21-1